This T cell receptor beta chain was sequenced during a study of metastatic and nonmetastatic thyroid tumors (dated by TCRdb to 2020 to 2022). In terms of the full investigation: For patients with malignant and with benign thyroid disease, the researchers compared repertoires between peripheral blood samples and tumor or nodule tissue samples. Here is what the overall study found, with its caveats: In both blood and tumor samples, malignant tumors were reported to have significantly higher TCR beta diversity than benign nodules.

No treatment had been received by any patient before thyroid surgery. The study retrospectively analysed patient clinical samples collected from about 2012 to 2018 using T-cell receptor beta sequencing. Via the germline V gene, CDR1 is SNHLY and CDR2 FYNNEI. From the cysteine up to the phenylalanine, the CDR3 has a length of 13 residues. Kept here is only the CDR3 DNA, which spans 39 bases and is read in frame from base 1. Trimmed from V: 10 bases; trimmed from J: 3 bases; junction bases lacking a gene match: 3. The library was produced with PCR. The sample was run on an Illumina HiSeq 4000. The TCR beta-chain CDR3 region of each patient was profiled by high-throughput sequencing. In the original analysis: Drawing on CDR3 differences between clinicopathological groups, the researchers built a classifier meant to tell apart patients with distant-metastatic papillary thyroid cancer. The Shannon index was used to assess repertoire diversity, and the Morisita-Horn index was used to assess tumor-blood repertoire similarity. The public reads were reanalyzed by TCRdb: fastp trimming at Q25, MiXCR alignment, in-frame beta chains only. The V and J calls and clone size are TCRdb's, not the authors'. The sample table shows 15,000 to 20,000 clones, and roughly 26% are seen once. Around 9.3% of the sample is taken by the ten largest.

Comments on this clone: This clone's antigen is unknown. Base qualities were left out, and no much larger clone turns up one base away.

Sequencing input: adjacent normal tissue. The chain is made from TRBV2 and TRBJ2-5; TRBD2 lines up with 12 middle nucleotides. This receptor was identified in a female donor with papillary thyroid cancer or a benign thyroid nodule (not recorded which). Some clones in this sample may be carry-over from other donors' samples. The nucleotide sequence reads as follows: TGTGCCACAAGACTAGCGGGAGAAGAGACCCAGTACTTC. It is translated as CATRLAGEETQYF.